One and the same sample provided the 8 T cell receptor beta chains below, sequenced in a study of T cell repertoires in cytomegalovirus infection. TCRdb redid the calling of the reads with MiXCR, one entry per CDR3 protein. In the table there are fewer than 550,000 distinct CDR3 sequences, approximately 15% of which are singletons. The sequenced sample was CD8+ T cells from PBMCs. Every receptor here comes from a human donor in good health (CMV status not recorded). Some clones in this sample may be carry-over from other donors' samples.

Only a few counts were recorded for this clonotype. The V gene is TRBV29-1, the J gene TRBJ2-1; 8 bases map to TRBD2. Germline values: CDR1 SQVTM, CDR2 ANQGSEA. The CDR3 spans 14 residues. After removal of 6 bases from V and 2 bases from J, the junction contained 6 bases not matched to a gene. The CDR3 loop reads CSVRGAGAYNEQFF. The CDR3 DNA follows: TGCAGCGTCCGGGGAGCGGGGGCCTACAATGAGCAGTTCTTC.

Comments on this clonotype: In this CDR3 the conserved last residue, phenylalanine or tryptophan, is missing, so a read error is likely. The V gene is TRBV7-8, the J gene TRBJ1-1; perhaps TRBD1 as D (6 bases). Germline CDR1 is SGHVS and CDR2 is FQNEAQ. The CDR3 covers 18 residues. The CDR3 reads CASSLGTLGGLRKTEAFC. In DNA, the CDR3 is TGTGCAAGCAGCTTGGGGACATTAGGGGGGTTACGGAAAACTGAAGCTTTCTGT.

This clonotype has a handful of counts. This chain connects TRBV19 to TRBJ2-5; D might be TRBD1 (6 bases). The CDR3 runs 12 residues. V gave up 10 bases and J gave up 2 bases, with 11 bases separating them. From germline, CDR1 is LNHDA and CDR2 SQIVND (reference sequence). In DNA, the CDR3 is TGTGCCACAGGGGACGAGCAAGAGACCCAGTACTTC. Translation gives CATGDEQETQYF. Combining the CDR3 with reference TRBV19 and TRBJ2-5 gives the whole variable domain DGGITQSPKYLFRKEGQNVTLSCEQNLNHDAMYWYRQDPGQGLRLIYYSQIVNDFQKGDIAEGYSVSREKKESFPLTVTSAQKNPTAFYLCATGDEQETQYFGPGTRLLVL.

This clonotype occurred many times. This rearrangement joins TRBV27 to TRBJ2-7; 11 bases match TRBD1. The CDR3 totals 14 residues. J gave up 3 bases and V 6 bases, and 4 bases lay outside the gene matches. Germline V gene lookup returns CDR1 MNHEY and CDR2 SMNVEV (reference sequence). CDR3 nucleotides: TGTGCCAGCAGCCCCGGGACAGGGGGCTACGAGCAGTACTTC. The encoded protein is CASSPGTGGYEQYF.

This chain joins TRBV29-1 and TRBJ2-7; perhaps TRBD1 as D (5 bases). The CDR3 runs to 12 residues. The germline V gene encodes CDR1 SQVTM and CDR2 ANQGSEA. Trimming removed 7 bases at V and 2 bases at J, with 12 bases between. In DNA form, the CDR3 reads TGCAGCGGGGGAACAGGTACCTACGAGCAGTACTTC. Protein product: CSGGTGTYEQYF.

The chain has TRBV19 and TRBJ1-3; TRBD1 is a possible D gene (5 bases). The germline V and J ends were trimmed by 5 bases and 0 bases, with 14 bases remaining between them. The CDR3 is made up of 16 amino acids. Germline CDR1 and CDR2: LNHDA and SQIVND (reference sequence). For the CDR3, the DNA is TGTGCCAGTAGTTCCTTGGGACCGCTCTCTGGAAACACCATATATTTT. This translates into CASSSLGPLSGNTIYF.

J is TRBJ2-1 and V is TRBV28; D is ambiguous. V was cut by 7 bases and J by 3 bases, with 22 bases left in between. The germline gives CDR1 MDHEN, CDR2 SYDVKM. This CDR3 has 17 amino acids. The CDR3 DNA reads TGTGCCAGCACTCCGACGTTGCAACAGAGAGGCTACAATGAGCAGTTCTTC. It codes for CASTPTLQQRGYNEQFF.

This clonotype has more than one count but fewer than ten. The V call is TRBV19, the J call TRBJ2-1; possibly TRBD1 for D (5 bases). Germline V gene sequence: CDR1 LNHDA, CDR2 SQIVND (reference sequence). Between the trimmed V and J ends, which lost 5 bases and 0 bases, there was a span of 11 bases. This CDR3 has 15 residues. CDR3 sequence reads: CASSGRQISYNEQFF. DNA of the CDR3: TGTGCCAGTAGTGGCCGACAGATCTCCTACAATGAGCAGTTCTTC. The full variable domain, completed using reference TRBV19 and TRBJ2-1, is DGGITQSPKYLFRKEGQNVTLSCEQNLNHDAMYWYRQDPGQGLRLIYYSQIVNDFQKGDIAEGYSVSREKKESFPLTVTSAQKNPTAFYLCASSGRQISYNEQFFGPGTRLTVL.